Below are 9 T cell receptor beta chains sequenced from a single sample in a study of cytomegalovirus exposure and HLA in healthy donors. PCR amplification relied on 60 Vbeta primers (plus 13 Jbeta primers). The data were produced by immunoSEQ multiplex PCR, yet TCRdb's version contains in-frame clones alone and is incomplete. The sample has approximately 70,000 clones, more than 60% seen once; the top ten hold around 13%. Sequencing was performed on PBMCs. These receptors originate from a male donor in good health and CMV-seropositive.

This chain joins TRBV6-5 and TRBJ2-2; TRBD2 agrees at 9 bases. The V segment lost 3 bases and the J segment 4 bases; nucleotides outside the gene matches: 6. CDR1 is MNHEY and CDR2 is SVGAGI in the germline V gene. The CDR3 length is 16 residues. This CDR3 is CASSYSGLAVTGELFF. The DNA for the CDR3 is TGTGCCAGCAGTTATTCGGGACTAGCTGTCACCGGGGAGCTGTTTTTT.

This chain connects TRBV5-8 to TRBJ1-1; 8 nucleotides agree with TRBD1. The V gene end was trimmed by 3 bases and the J gene end by 4 bases; junction bases not matched to a gene: 11. Per the germline V gene, CDR1 is SGHTS and CDR2 is YDEGEE. This CDR3 comprises 16 residues. The CDR3 region is CASSSRQGQGRTEAFF. As DNA, the CDR3 is TGTGCCAGCAGCTCTCGACAGGGGCAGGGTCGCACTGAAGCTTTCTTT.

V and J are TRBV7-3 and TRBJ2-7, with TRBD2 matching 10 bases. This CDR3 comprises 16 residues. V lost 4 bases to trimming and J lost 5 bases; unmatched junction nucleotides: 11. Looked up from germline, CDR1 is SGHTA and CDR2 is FQGTGA. This CDR3 reads CASSWGPGSGRHEQYF. The CDR3 DNA reads TGTGCCAGCAGCTGGGGACCGGGTAGCGGGAGGCACGAGCAGTACTTC.

The CDR3 coding sequence is TGTGCCAGCTCACCCCCGGACAGGGGGCTAAGCGAGCAGTACTTC. Protein sequence: CASSPPDRGLSEQYF. The rearrangement joins TRBV18 to TRBJ2-7; TRBD1 agrees at 11 bases. This CDR3 has 15 amino acids. Germline trimming cut 3 bases from V and 6 bases from J; bases unmatched to any gene: 7. Germline assignment: CDR1 KGHSH and CDR2 LQKENI.

By share, this clone ranks as medium-sized (0.01 to 0.1%). The chain employs TRBV11-2 and TRBJ1-1, with D uncertain. Trimming left V 5 bases short and J 1 base short, with 8 bases between. Germline V CDR1 and CDR2: SGHAT, FQNNGV. CDR3 size: 13 residues. For the CDR3, the DNA is TGTGCCAGCAGCGCACAAACGAACACTGAAGCTTTCTTT. It codes for CASSAQTNTEAFF.

The rearrangement uses TRBV7-9 and TRBJ1-1, with 11 bases aligning to TRBD1. Germline CDR1 is SEHNR and CDR2 is FQNEAQ (reference sequence). The CDR3 spans 16 residues. V dropped 5 bases and J dropped 5; count of bases not matched to a gene: 10. CDR3: CASSDIGQGARTEAFF. In DNA, the CDR3 is TGTGCCAGCAGCGATATTGGACAGGGGGCGAGGACTGAAGCTTTCTTT.

The DNA of the CDR3 is TGCGCCAGCAGTCAACTTCCCGGGACAGAGGGTACTAGCACAGATACGCAGTATTTT. Its translation is CASSQLPGTEGTSTDTQYF. V usage is TRBV23-1 and J usage is TRBJ2-3; 7 bases fit TRBD1. TRBV23-1 is an ORF, with its function uncertain. The CDR3 loop spans 19 amino acids. Germline trimming cut 2 bases from V and 0 bases from J; bases unmatched to any gene: 14.

This chain connects TRBV7-2 to TRBJ2-5, with TRBD1 as a possible D gene (5 bases). The CDR3 totals 14 residues. V gave up 1 base and J gave up 3 bases, with 9 bases separating them. CDR1 and CDR2 (germline): SGHTA, FQGNSA. In DNA, the CDR3 is TGTGCCAGCAGCTTAGGCAGGGCTGAAGAGACCCAGTACTTC. Translation: CASSLGRAEETQYF.

The V call is TRBV4-3, the J call TRBJ2-7; 7 bases fit TRBD1. J lost 0 bases, V lost 4 bases, and 3 bases had no gene match. From germline, CDR1 is LGHNA and CDR2 YSLEER. The CDR3 is 14 residues long. CDR3 sequence reads: CASSPGDSSYEQYF. CDR3 DNA: TGCGCCAGCAGCCCCGGGGACAGCTCCTACGAGCAGTACTTC.